Presented here are 11 T cell receptor beta chains from one specimen sequenced in a study of CD8 T cells in Susac syndrome (dated by TCRdb to between 2018 and 2021). Libraries came from the immunoSEQ multiplex PCR assay. RNA was extracted with the RNeasy kit and roughly 0.45 to 1 ug was reverse transcribed using random hexamers. The public reads were quality trimmed at Q25 with fastp and then assembled into clones with MiXCR by TCRdb, keeping productive beta chains. Each CDR3 protein gets just one entry, which takes the most common genes and DNA from the rows behind it. This sample comprises over 120,000 distinct CDR3 sequences, roughly 94% of them detected only once. The ten largest clones represent 0.14% of the sample. Specimen: CD4+ T cells from PBMCs. The source is a human donor with Susac syndrome.

The chain recombines TRBV20-1 with TRBJ1-4; D is unresolved. From germline, CDR1 is DFQATT and CDR2 SNEGSKA (reference sequence). This CDR3 has 13 amino acids. V lost 5 bases and J lost 12, with 19 bases in between. The CDR3 spells CSAERTEIKELFF. In nucleotides, the CDR3 is TGCAGTGCTGAGAGGACCGAAATTAAAGAACTGTTTTTT.

V is TRBV18 and J is TRBJ1-1, with D perhaps matching TRBD1 (6 bases). Trimming removed 4 bases at V and 4 bases at J, with 10 bases between. Germline CDR1 and CDR2: KGHSH and LQKENI. The CDR3 has 13 amino acids. CDR3 bases: TGTGCCAGCTCACAGGGGGTCGGCACTGAAGCTTTCTTT. Translated, it gives CASSQGVGTEAFF.

The J gene is TRBJ1-5, the V gene TRBV21-1. TRBV21-1 is recorded as a pseudogene. The CDR3 has 14 residues. CDR3 coding DNA: TGTGCCAGCAGCACTGAACATTTGTTACAGCCCCAGCATTTT. Its protein is CASSTEHLLQPQHF.

This chain links TRBV18 with TRBJ2-1; the match to TRBD1 covers 8 bases. Looked up from germline, CDR1 is KGHSH and CDR2 is LQKENI. The junction had 19 bases not matched to a gene; V was cut back by 3 bases and J by 6 bases. The CDR3 consists of 19 residues. CDR3 coding DNA: TGTGCCAGCTCACCCCCAGGGGGCGAGACGGGGGTGAGGGGCAATGAGCAGTTCTTC. It specifies CASSPPGGETGVRGNEQFF. The full variable domain, with the rest looked up from reference TRBV18 and TRBJ2-1, is NAGVMQNPRHLVRRRGQEARLRCSPMKGHSHVYWYRQLPEEGLKFMVYLQKENIIDESGMPKERFSAEFPKEGPSILRIQQVVRGDSAAYFCASSPPGGETGVRGNEQFFGPGTRLTVL.

The gene calls are TRBV4-3 and TRBJ2-1; no reliable D call. Germline CDR1 and CDR2: LGHNA and YSLEER. CDR3 length: 19 amino acids. Trimming cost V 1 base and J 1 base, with 20 bases left between them. This CDR3 is CASSQGPDLRKKSYNEQFF. Here the CDR3 DNA reads TGCGCCAGCAGCCAAGGCCCTGACCTGCGCAAAAAGTCCTACAATGAGCAGTTCTTC.

The gene calls are TRBV28 and TRBJ1-1, with D possibly being TRBD1 (6 bases). The V gene lost 7 bases and the J gene lost 5 bases, with 20 bases spanning the gap. The CDR3 is made up of 15 amino acids. Per germline, CDR1 MDHEN and CDR2 SYDVKM. The chain's CDR3 is CASTQGGSRGTEAFF. The CDR3 nucleotides are TGTGCCAGCACCCAAGGGGGTTCCCGTGGGACTGAAGCTTTCTTT.

V is TRBV28 and J is TRBJ2-2; D unclear. Trimming shortened V by 5 bases and J by 4 bases, and 14 bases separated the two germline ends. The CDR3 has 15 amino acids. CDR1 is MDHEN and CDR2 is SYDVKM in the germline V gene. The CDR3 DNA reads TGTGCCAGCAGTCCCAGTCCCCAAGGCACCGGGGAGCTGTTTTTT. It codes for CASSPSPQGTGELFF.

This clonotype appeared once. The chain has TRBV3-1 and TRBJ1-5, with D uncertain. The CDR3 length is 13 residues. V dropped 4 bases and J dropped 6 bases, with 10 bases sitting between them. Germline loops: CDR1 LGHDT, CDR2 YNNKEL (reference sequence). The CDR3 protein is CASSPTESQPQHF. The CDR3 DNA sequence: TGTGCCAGCAGCCCCACGGAGAGTCAGCCCCAGCATTTT.

The chain recombines TRBV5-1 with TRBJ2-7; TRBD2 agrees at 11 bases. In germline, CDR1 is SGHRS, CDR2 YFSETQ. This CDR3 is built from 16 residues. V dropped 1 base and J dropped 0; count of bases not matched to a gene: 3. CDR3 in amino acids: CASSLSLAGGSYEQYF. In DNA form, the CDR3 reads TGCGCCAGCAGCTTGAGCCTAGCGGGAGGCTCCTACGAGCAGTACTTC.

As DNA, the CDR3 is TGCGCCAGCAGCCAAGATTGGGACCTCCTGGAACAGACCCAGTACTTC. It yields the protein CASSQDWDLLEQTQYF. This chain links TRBV4-3 with TRBJ2-5; either TRBD1 or TRBD2 may supply D (5 bases each). CDR1 is LGHNA, CDR2 YSLEER, per germline. Trimming took off 0 bases at V and 6 bases at J, with 17 bases between the two ends. The CDR3 runs 16 residues.

The rearrangement joins TRBV13 to TRBJ2-3; 7 nucleotides line up with TRBD1. Germline CDR1 PRHDT, CDR2 FYEKMQ (reference sequence). With 3 bases clipped from V and 6 bases from J, the junction kept 6 bases outside the gene matches. This CDR3 has 14 residues. This chain's CDR3 is CASSLTGNLDTQYF. Here the CDR3 DNA reads TGTGCCAGCAGCTTGACAGGGAATCTCGATACGCAGTATTTT.